The 29 T cell receptor beta chains reported below all come from one sample, sequenced in a study of Ad26.COV2.S vaccination and SARS-CoV-2 variants. The treatment here: some 19 received Ad26.COV2.S at low or high dose, single or two shots; 5 received placebo; per-sample allocation not given. The samples date from day 63 after the first vaccine or placebo injection. Clones were read by immunoSEQ multiplex PCR, and TCRdb kept only the in-frame ones, dropping some. The profile shows a few hundred thousand clones, roughly 91% of them singletons. Sample: peripheral blood, taken in a trial of Ad26.COV2.S vaccine versus placebo. The receptor set was obtained from a person between 18 and 65 years old who received the Ad26.COV2.S COVID-19 vaccine or a placebo.

The chain links TRBV6-6 to TRBJ1-4; TRBD1 agrees at 10 bases. This CDR3 spans 13 amino acids. Germline-derived CDR1 and CDR2 are MNHNY and SVGAGI (reference sequence). After removal of 6 bases from V and 6 bases from J, the junction contained 1 base not matched to a gene. CDR3 nucleotides: TGTGCCAGCAGGGGGACAGGGGATGAAAAACTGTTTTTT. This codes for CASRGTGDEKLFF.

This sequence joins TRBV9 and TRBJ2-6, with D perhaps being TRBD1 or TRBD2 (5 bases each). Between the trimmed V and J ends, which lost 0 bases and 1 base, there was a span of 14 bases. The germline V gene has CDR1 SGDLS and CDR2 YYNGEE. This CDR3 is built from 18 residues. In DNA, the CDR3 is TGTGCCAGCAGCGTAGATGGCCAATGGGGGTCTGGGGCCAACGTCCTGACTTTC. It encodes CASSVDGQWGSGANVLTF.

This clone occurred once. This chain links TRBV21-1 with TRBJ2-1; the table's D call, TRBD2, has no DNA check behind it. TRBV21-1 is shown as a pseudogene. The CDR3 has 15 residues. CDR3 bases: TGTGCCAGCAGCATTGCCGAGCCCTCCTACAATGAGCAGTTCTTC. It specifies CASSIAEPSYNEQFF.

V usage is TRBV2 and J usage is TRBJ2-7, with no clear D. The CDR3 covers 13 residues. The germline V gene has CDR1 SNHLY and CDR2 FYNNEI. V was trimmed by 4 bases and J by 2 bases, leaving 9 bases between them. The CDR3 DNA is TGTGCCAGCAGTGCTGGCAGGACCTACGAGCAGTACTTC. It is translated as CASSAGRTYEQYF.

V gene TRBV28 combines with J gene TRBJ2-1, with D uncertain. Trimming pared 2 bases from V and 2 bases from J, leaving 10 bases between. CDR1 and CDR2 from the germline V gene are MDHEN and SYDVKM. This CDR3 has 15 residues. CDR3 protein: CASSLVGPTYNEQFF. The CDR3 region has the DNA TGTGCCAGCAGTTTAGTAGGACCAACCTACAATGAGCAGTTCTTC.

This rearrangement joins TRBV5-4 to TRBJ1-4; the D is unclear. Trimming took 4 bases from V and 7 from J, leaving 17 bases between them. Germline V gene lookup returns CDR1 SGHNT and CDR2 YYREEE (reference sequence). The CDR3 loop spans 15 amino acids. The CDR3 here is CASSPSGFKVEKLFF. The CDR3, as DNA: TGTGCCAGCAGCCCCAGCGGGTTCAAGGTTGAAAAACTGTTTTTT. The entire variable domain, with the rest obtained from reference TRBV5-4 and TRBJ1-4, is as follows: ETGVTQSPTHLIKTRGQQVTLRCSSQSGHNTVSWYQQALGQGPQFIFQYYREEENGRGNFPPRFSGLQFPNYSSELNVNALELDDSALYLCASSPSGFKVEKLFFGSGTQLSVL.

The genes are TRBV25-1 and TRBJ2-5; tentative D call: TRBD2 (6 bases). Trimming removed 3 bases from V and 4 bases from J, with 12 bases in between. CDR1 is MGHDK and CDR2 is SYGVNS in the germline V gene. The CDR3 totals 14 residues. Here the CDR3 DNA reads TGTGCCAGCAGTGAGGCCGGGAGTGGAGAGACCCAGTACTTC. Translating it yields CASSEAGSGETQYF.

The chain employs TRBV5-1 and TRBJ1-2; D unclear. Germline V CDR1 and CDR2: SGHRS, YFSETQ. V lost 0 bases and J 1 base, leaving 19 bases between the germline ends. The CDR3 has 18 amino acids. CDR3 sequence reads: CASSLAPERAALNYGYTF. The CDR3 DNA sequence: TGCGCCAGCAGCTTGGCCCCAGAACGAGCTGCACTTAACTATGGCTACACCTTC.

The chain couples TRBV4-2 to TRBJ2-1; D is unresolved. This CDR3 has 14 amino acids. Germline values: CDR1 LGHNA, CDR2 YNFKEQ. V lost 1 base, J lost 5 bases, and 9 bases lay in between. Here the CDR3 reads CASSQVGRNNEQFF. CDR3 bases: TGTGCCAGCAGCCAAGTAGGGCGGAACAATGAGCAGTTCTTC.

The CDR3 loop reads CASSRNRAEGQPQHF. Here the CDR3 DNA reads TGTGCCAGCAGCCGTAACAGGGCTGAGGGCCAGCCCCAGCATTTT. The rearrangement joins TRBV4-2 to TRBJ1-5; a possible D gene is TRBD1 (6 bases). This CDR3 has 15 residues. Germline CDR1 reads LGHNA; CDR2 reads YNFKEQ. The V and J ends lost 4 bases and 7 bases respectively, with 17 bases between them.

This clone showed up just once. One end of the junction does not line up with germline, which may come from a read error. This chain connects TRBV7-7 to TRBJ2-1; the match to TRBD2 covers 9 bases. The CDR3 is 13 residues long. Germline V gene data show CDR1 as SSHAT and CDR2 as FNYEAQ (reference sequence). CDR3 residues: CASSLAGDNEQFF. The CDR3, as DNA: TGTGCTAGCAGCTTAGCGGGAGACAATGAGCAGTTCTTC.

The genes are TRBV27 and TRBJ2-3; 12 nucleotides agree with TRBD1. V trimming: 5 bases; J trimming: 5 bases; junction bases outside the gene matches: 11. CDR1 MNHEY and CDR2 SMNVEV come from the germline V gene (reference sequence). This CDR3 has 17 residues. The CDR3 DNA sequence: TGTGCCAGCAGTCTCAAAACCGGGACAGGGGGCGAAGATACGCAGTATTTT. This translates into CASSLKTGTGGEDTQYF.

The chain recombines TRBV5-1 with TRBJ1-4; D unclear. The CDR3 sequence is 15 residues long. Germline V gene data show CDR1 as SGHRS and CDR2 as YFSETQ. The V gene lost 4 bases and the J gene lost 0 bases, with 10 bases spanning the gap. CDR3 nucleotides: TGCGCCAGCAGCCCCGACCCTGCAACTAATGAAAAACTGTTTTTT. Translating it yields CASSPDPATNEKLFF.

The V gene is TRBV10-3, the J gene TRBJ2-1, with 8 bases that match TRBD2. Trimming cost V 0 bases and J 8 bases; bases outside gene matches: 6. CDR3 length equals 15 residues. Germline V gives CDR1 ENHRY, CDR2 SYGVKD. The CDR3, as DNA: TGTGCCATCAGTGAGTCCACGGGAGGGCCGCATGAGCAGTTCTTC. As protein: CAISESTGGPHEQFF.

The CDR3 nucleotides read TGTGCCTGGAGCCTGGACGGACACAATGAGCAGTTCTTC. Its protein product is CAWSLDGHNEQFF. V usage is TRBV30 and J usage is TRBJ2-1; unclear D gene. The CDR3 loop spans 13 amino acids. The V end was cut by 3 bases, the J end by 5 bases, with 11 bases between. Germline lookup yields CDR1 GTSNPN and CDR2 SVGIG (reference sequence).

The chain joins TRBV11-2 to TRBJ2-1; D call uncertain. Deletions cut 1 base from V and 9 bases from J, with 4 bases between. The CDR3 totals 11 residues. Per the germline V gene, CDR1 is SGHAT and CDR2 is FQNNGV. The CDR3 bases are TGTGCCAGCAGCTTAGTTAGTGAGCAGTTCTTC. Residues: CASSLVSEQFF.

This rearrangement joins TRBV27 to TRBJ1-1; D gene ambiguous. In germline, CDR1 is MNHEY, CDR2 SMNVEV (reference sequence). V dropped 5 bases and J dropped 1 base, with 14 bases sitting between them. This CDR3 has 15 residues. The CDR3 nucleotides are TGTGCCAGCAGTCCGGCTTTTAGGGCGAACACTGAAGCTTTCTTT. Amino acid sequence: CASSPAFRANTEAFF.

This chain uses TRBV20-1 with TRBJ2-1; 12 bases align to TRBD2. Germline V CDR1 and CDR2: DFQATT, SNEGSKA (reference sequence). The CDR3 is made up of 16 amino acids. J lost 7 bases, V lost 3 bases, and 10 bases had no gene match. The DNA of the CDR3 is TGCAGTGCTAGTCCTTCGGCTAGCGGGAGGGGAAATGAGCAGTTCTTC. Translation: CSASPSASGRGNEQFF.

The V gene is TRBV7-8, the J gene TRBJ2-7, with 15 positions matching TRBD2. The V segment lost 5 bases and the J segment 7 bases; nucleotides outside the gene matches: 9. The CDR3 contains 16 residues. From germline, CDR1 is SGHVS and CDR2 FQNEAQ. DNA of the CDR3: TGTGCCAGCAGCCCTGGACTAGCGGGAGGGTCTCGAGAGCAGTACTTC. This gives the protein CASSPGLAGGSREQYF. Complete variable domain (other parts from reference TRBV7-8 and TRBJ2-7): GAGVSQSPRYKVAKRGQDVALRCDPISGHVSLFWYQQALGQGPEFLTYFQNEAQLDKSGLPSDRFFAERPEGSVSTLKIQRTQQEDSAVYLCASSPGLAGGSREQYFGPGTRLTVT.

The genes are TRBV28 and TRBJ1-5; D gene ambiguous. V was cut by 3 bases and J by 3 bases, with 18 bases left in between. This CDR3 has 17 amino acids. From germline, CDR1 is MDHEN and CDR2 SYDVKM. The CDR3, as DNA: TGTGCCAGCAGTTTGGGCGTTTTAGGGAGGGTCAATCAGCCCCAGCATTTT. Translated: CASSLGVLGRVNQPQHF. Full variable domain (missing parts from reference TRBV28 and TRBJ1-5): DVKVTQSSRYLVKRTGEKVFLECVQDMDHENMFWYRQDPGLGLRLIYFSYDVKMKEKGDIPEGYSVSREKKERFSLILESASTNQTSMYLCASSLGVLGRVNQPQHFGDGTRLSIL.

The chain recombines TRBV11-1 with TRBJ2-2, with D uncertain. The CDR3 is made up of 15 amino acids. Germline-derived CDR1 and CDR2 are SGHAT and FQDESV (reference sequence). V shed 2 bases and J shed 4 bases, with 11 bases lying between them. CDR3 sequence reads: CASSLKQVPTGELFF. Written as DNA, the CDR3 is TGTGCCAGCAGCTTAAAGCAGGTTCCCACCGGGGAGCTGTTTTTT.

V gene TRBV15 combines with J gene TRBJ2-2, with D possibly being TRBD1 (6 bases). V was shortened by 3 bases and J by 3 bases, with 17 bases between the two germline ends. Germline V CDR1 and CDR2: LNHNV, YYDKDF (reference sequence). The CDR3 totals 17 residues. The CDR3 protein is CATSRGARGWYTGELFF. For the CDR3, the DNA is TGTGCCACCAGCAGGGGGGCTAGGGGGTGGTACACCGGGGAGCTGTTTTTT.

This chain joins TRBV2 and TRBJ2-7, with D unresolved. This CDR3 is built from 13 residues. Trimming cost V 7 bases and J 1 base, with 11 bases left between them. Per germline, CDR1 SNHLY and CDR2 FYNNEI. CDR3 DNA: TGTGCCAGCACCCGAGGTACATCCTACGAGCAGTACTTC. Translated, it gives CASTRGTSYEQYF. Filled out from reference TRBV2 and TRBJ2-7, the complete variable domain reads EPEVTQTPSHQVTQMGQEVILRCVPISNHLYFYWYRQILGQKVEFLVSFYNNEISEKSEIFDDQFSVERPDGSNFTLKIRSTKLEDSAMYFCASTRGTSYEQYFGPGTRLTVT.

The chain combines TRBV5-6 with TRBJ2-1; D remains unclear. V gave up 1 base and J gave up 6 bases, with 5 bases separating them. The CDR3 spans 12 residues. The germline V gene has CDR1 SGHDT and CDR2 YYEEEE. As DNA, the CDR3 is TGTGCCAGCAGCTTGCGGCCCAATGAGCAGTTCTTC. This gives the protein CASSLRPNEQFF.

The chain uses TRBV6-2 or TRBV6-3 and TRBJ2-4; D may be TRBD1 (5 bases). Germline V gives CDR1 MNHEY, CDR2 SVGEGT. V lost 2 bases to trimming and J lost 0 bases, with 14 bases between them. This CDR3 has 17 residues. As DNA, the CDR3 is TGTGCCAGCAGTTACCCCGGACATACCCTAGCCAAAAACATTCAGTACTTC. It translates to CASSYPGHTLAKNIQYF.

The V call is TRBV14, the J call TRBJ2-3; D perhaps matches TRBD2 (6 bases). Deletions cut 3 bases from V and 0 bases from J, with 10 bases between. Germline-derived CDR1 and CDR2 are SGHDN and FVKESK. CDR3 length equals 15 residues. CDR3: CASSHWGVSTDTQYF. The CDR3 bases are TGTGCCAGCAGCCATTGGGGGGTTAGCACAGATACGCAGTATTTT.

The chain employs TRBV29-1 and TRBJ2-1; no clear D. The CDR3 covers 17 residues. V was clipped by 4 bases and J by 1 base, with 20 bases between them. From germline, CDR1 is SQVTM and CDR2 ANQGSEA. The CDR3 loop reads CSVAIFDWARSYNEQFF. The CDR3 DNA sequence: TGCAGCGTTGCCATCTTTGATTGGGCTAGGTCCTACAATGAGCAGTTCTTC.

The gene calls are TRBV27 and TRBJ1-2, with D perhaps matching TRBD1 (5 bases). Germline CDR1 and CDR2: MNHEY and SMNVEV (reference sequence). CDR3 length: 14 residues. V lost 0 bases and J 8 bases, leaving 13 bases between the germline ends. The chain's CDR3 is CASSLSGGSGGYTF. CDR3 bases: TGTGCCAGCAGTTTATCGGGGGGGTCCGGCGGCTACACCTTC.

The chain is built from TRBV7-2 and TRBJ2-7, with D perhaps TRBD2 (6 bases). Per germline, CDR1 SGHTA and CDR2 FQGNSA. The ends were cut back, 1 base at V and 4 bases at J, with 14 bases in the middle. CDR3 length: 15 residues. CDR3 sequence (DNA): TGTGCCAGCAGCTTAGAGACGGGAGCGAGGTACGAGCAGTACTTC. Translated: CASSLETGARYEQYF.